The clone carrying this T cell receptor (beta chain) has a handful of counts. Its antigen is currently unknown. Germline loops: CDR1 MNHEY, CDR2 SVGAGI. V was trimmed by 0 bases and J by 4 bases, leaving 12 bases between them. The CDR3 totals 15 residues. TCRdb reprocessed the reads with MiXCR, giving one entry per CDR3 protein. Among under 40,000 distinct CDR3 sequences listed, over 50% were seen once. These data belong to a study of T cell repertoires in cytomegalovirus infection. As for the study in general: TCR beta signatures that were public indicated CMV infection and matching HLA type. Study-wide results and limits: Based on cumulative public TCR beta family frequency, carriers of CMV plus the relevant HLA were identified.

The TCR originated in a human donor in good health (CMV status not recorded). Some clones in this sample may be carry-over from other donors' samples. The sample was CD8+ T cells from cultured PBMCs, taken from culture after CMV antigen stimulation. V gene TRBV6-5 combines with J gene TRBJ1-1, with D possibly being TRBD1 (6 bases). The CDR3 here is CASSYSTTGSTEAFF. As DNA, the CDR3 is TGTGCCAGCAGTTACTCCACGACAGGAAGCACTGAAGCTTTCTTT.